The rows below give T cell receptor beta chains drawn from one sample of a study of blood T cell repertoires in COVID-19. Clones were read by immunoSEQ multiplex PCR, and TCRdb kept only the in-frame ones, dropping some. Of almost 250,000 clones listed, about 84% are singletons. The sample taken for sequencing was peripheral blood. These receptors all stem from a woman aged 80 or over with COVID-19, enrolled during active disease. Each CDR3 is given with its conserved first and last residue. The D gene is left open where the match is weak. Only part of the rows carry a size: once, few, many, or a class if the clone is expanded.

j_call: TRBJ1-6; v_call: TRBV28; clone_size: -; d_call: TRBD1; cdr3_nt: TGTGCCAGCAGTTCCAGGGACAGGGCAGCACCCCTCCACTTT; cdr3_aa: CASSSRDRAAPLHF
j_call: TRBJ1-2; v_call: TRBV3-1/TRBV3-2; clone_size: -; d_call: TRBD1; cdr3_nt: TGTGCCAGCAGCCAAACCGGGACAGGGGGCCTCTATGGCTACACCTTC; cdr3_aa: CASSQTGTGGLYGYTF
j_call: TRBJ1-2; v_call: TRBV6-6; clone_size: once; d_call: -; cdr3_nt: TGTGCCAGCACCACGGGGGAGGGTGCTAACTATGGCTACACCTTC; cdr3_aa: CASTTGEGANYGYTF
j_call: TRBJ1-1; v_call: TRBV6-6; clone_size: -; d_call: -; cdr3_nt: TGTGCCAGCAGTTCCTCCTCCGCCGGGAACACTGAAGCTTTCTTT; cdr3_aa: CASSSSSAGNTEAFF
j_call: TRBJ2-2; v_call: TRBV19; clone_size: once; d_call: -; cdr3_nt: TGTGCCAGTACAGGGCAAACGAACACCGGGGAGCTGTTTTTT; cdr3_aa: CASTGQTNTGELFF
j_call: TRBJ1-3; v_call: TRBV5-1; clone_size: once; d_call: -; cdr3_nt: TGCGCCAGCAGCTTGGAGTCGGGGTCCGGAAACACCATATATTTT; cdr3_aa: CASSLESGSGNTIYF
j_call: TRBJ1-2; v_call: TRBV5-1; clone_size: -; d_call: TRBD1; cdr3_nt: TGCGCCAGCAGCCAGGGACAGGGCTATGGCTACACCTTC; cdr3_aa: CASSQGQGYGYTF
j_call: TRBJ1-3; v_call: TRBV5-6; clone_size: -; d_call: TRBD1; cdr3_nt: TGTGCCAGCAGCTCCGACAGGGGTTTTGGAAACACCATATATTTT; cdr3_aa: CASSSDRGFGNTIYF
j_call: TRBJ1-2; v_call: TRBV18; clone_size: -; d_call: -; cdr3_nt: TGTGCCAGCTCACCACCGGGGGTCGGGGGCTATGGCTACACCTTC; cdr3_aa: CASSPPGVGGYGYTF
j_call: TRBJ2-2; v_call: TRBV5-4; clone_size: -; d_call: TRBD2; cdr3_nt: TGTGCCAGCAGCTTGGCGCGGGGGGGCGCGAACACCGGGGAGCTGTTTTTT; cdr3_aa: CASSLARGGANTGELFF
j_call: TRBJ1-2; v_call: TRBV10-3; clone_size: -; d_call: TRBD1; cdr3_nt: TGTGCCGTTCAACAGGGGATGGGCGCCTATGGCTACACCTTC; cdr3_aa: CAVQQGMGAYGYTF
j_call: TRBJ2-6; v_call: TRBV28; clone_size: -; d_call: -; cdr3_nt: TGTGCCAGCAGTTCCGACATACAGGTATCCTCTGGGGCCAACGTCCTGACTTTC; cdr3_aa: CASSSDIQVSSGANVLTF
j_call: TRBJ1-4; v_call: TRBV7-6; clone_size: -; d_call: -; cdr3_nt: TGTGCCAGCAGCTTAGGAGGGAATGAAAAACTGTTTTTT; cdr3_aa: CASSLGGNEKLFF
j_call: TRBJ1-4; v_call: TRBV19; clone_size: -; d_call: -; cdr3_nt: TGTGCCAGTAGTGTTACAGGGAGTTGGGAAAAACTGTTTTTT; cdr3_aa: CASSVTGSWEKLFF
j_call: TRBJ2-1; v_call: TRBV21-1; clone_size: -; d_call: -; cdr3_nt: TGTGCCAGCAGCCCAGGACTAGCGGGGGGCCGTCAGGGTGAGCAGTTCTTC; cdr3_aa: CASSPGLAGGRQGEQFF
j_call: TRBJ2-5; v_call: TRBV5-1; clone_size: -; d_call: TRBD2; cdr3_nt: TGCGCCAGCAGCTTGATAGCGGGGCCGGGGGAGACCCAGTACTTC; cdr3_aa: CASSLIAGPGETQYF
j_call: TRBJ2-5; v_call: TRBV7-9; clone_size: -; d_call: TRBD1; cdr3_nt: TGTGCCAGCAGCAGCCGGGACAGGGATGGTGTGAAGACCCAGTACTTC; cdr3_aa: CASSSRDRDGVKTQYF
j_call: TRBJ2-3; v_call: TRBV5-8; clone_size: -; d_call: -; cdr3_nt: TGTGCCAGCAGCTTGGTACGGGATACGCAGTATTTT; cdr3_aa: CASSLVRDTQYF
j_call: TRBJ1-1; v_call: TRBV6-5; clone_size: -; d_call: -; cdr3_nt: TGTGCCAGCAGTTACTCGGCGGGCAACACTGAAGCTTTCTTT; cdr3_aa: CASSYSAGNTEAFF
j_call: TRBJ1-2; v_call: TRBV3-1/TRBV3-2; clone_size: -; d_call: -; cdr3_nt: TGTGCCAGCAGCCAAGAGGGCAGGGTGGGCTACACCTTC; cdr3_aa: CASSQEGRVGYTF
j_call: TRBJ1-1; v_call: TRBV10-3; clone_size: -; d_call: -; cdr3_nt: TGTGCCATCAGTGACCCGGGACAAAGTATGAACACTGAAGCTTTCTTT; cdr3_aa: CAISDPGQSMNTEAFF
j_call: TRBJ1-2; v_call: TRBV5-1; clone_size: -; d_call: TRBD1; cdr3_nt: TGCGCCAGCAGCTGGGACAGGGACTATGGCTACACCTTC; cdr3_aa: CASSWDRDYGYTF
j_call: TRBJ2-2; v_call: TRBV19; clone_size: -; d_call: -; cdr3_nt: TGTGCCAGTAGTTTCCAGGGTACGGTCACCGGGGAGCTGTTTTTT; cdr3_aa: CASSFQGTVTGELFF
j_call: TRBJ1-6; v_call: TRBV9; clone_size: once; d_call: TRBD1; cdr3_nt: TGTGCCAGCAGCGTATCCGGGACAGGGTCCTATAATTCACCCCTCCACTTT; cdr3_aa: CASSVSGTGSYNSPLHF
j_call: TRBJ2-1; v_call: TRBV7-9; clone_size: -; d_call: TRBD2; cdr3_nt: TGTGCCAGCAGCTCGGGACTAGCGGGGGGCCACAACAATGAGCAGTTCTTC; cdr3_aa: CASSSGLAGGHNNEQFF
j_call: TRBJ1-6; v_call: TRBV28; clone_size: -; d_call: -; cdr3_nt: TGTGCCAGCAGTGGACAGTTTAATTCACCCCTCCACTTT; cdr3_aa: CASSGQFNSPLHF
j_call: TRBJ1-1; v_call: TRBV2; clone_size: -; d_call: -; cdr3_nt: TGTGCCAGCAGTGAAGGCAGGTACACTGAAGCTTTCTTT; cdr3_aa: CASSEGRYTEAFF
j_call: TRBJ1-6; v_call: TRBV3-1/TRBV3-2; clone_size: -; d_call: -; cdr3_nt: TGTGCCAGCAGCCAAGGGGGCAGGGGACGTAATTCACCCCTCCACTTT; cdr3_aa: CASSQGGRGRNSPLHF
j_call: TRBJ2-1; v_call: TRBV19; clone_size: -; d_call: -; cdr3_nt: TGTGCCAGTAGGGAGGGGATCGCCTACAATGAGCAGTTCTTC; cdr3_aa: CASREGIAYNEQFF
j_call: TRBJ1-4; v_call: TRBV6-5; clone_size: few; d_call: -; cdr3_nt: TGTGCCAGCAGCCGTCGGGATGAAAAACTGTTTTTT; cdr3_aa: CASSRRDEKLFF
j_call: TRBJ2-7; v_call: TRBV5-6; clone_size: -; d_call: -; cdr3_nt: TGTGCCAGCAGCTTGGATACCGCAGGAACCTACGAGCAGTACTTC; cdr3_aa: CASSLDTAGTYEQYF
j_call: TRBJ2-2; v_call: TRBV27; clone_size: -; d_call: -; cdr3_nt: TGTGCCAGCAGTTTAGCAGGGCTCAACACCGGGGAGCTGTTTTTT; cdr3_aa: CASSLAGLNTGELFF
j_call: TRBJ1-6; v_call: TRBV7-2; clone_size: -; d_call: -; cdr3_nt: TGTGCCAGCAGCCCAGACTTCTATAATTCACCCCTCCACTTT; cdr3_aa: CASSPDFYNSPLHF
j_call: TRBJ1-1; v_call: TRBV28; clone_size: -; d_call: TRBD1; cdr3_nt: TGTGCCAGCAGTCAGACAGGGAGGAGTGAAGCTTTCTTT; cdr3_aa: CASSQTGRSEAFF
j_call: TRBJ1-1; v_call: TRBV7-2; clone_size: few; d_call: -; cdr3_nt: TGTGCCAGCAGCGCGGATGGGGCAGGGAACACTGAAGCTTTCTTT; cdr3_aa: CASSADGAGNTEAFF
j_call: TRBJ1-5; v_call: TRBV15; clone_size: -; d_call: -; cdr3_nt: TGTGCCACCAGCAGAGGGTTCGGTAATCAGCCCCAGCATTTT; cdr3_aa: CATSRGFGNQPQHF
j_call: TRBJ1-1; v_call: TRBV14; clone_size: -; d_call: -; cdr3_nt: TGTGCCAGCAGCCTTGACATGAACACTGAAGCTTTCTTT; cdr3_aa: CASSLDMNTEAFF
j_call: TRBJ1-6; v_call: TRBV5-1; clone_size: -; d_call: -; cdr3_nt: TGCGCCAGCAGCTTGGATTCAGGGGATTCACCCCTCCACTTT; cdr3_aa: CASSLDSGDSPLHF
j_call: TRBJ1-1; v_call: TRBV2; clone_size: -; d_call: TRBD1; cdr3_nt: TGTGCCAGCAGAGCGGGACAGGGGATGACTTTCTTT; cdr3_aa: CASRAGQGMTFF
j_call: TRBJ2-3; v_call: TRBV5-1; clone_size: -; d_call: TRBD2; cdr3_nt: TGCGCCAGCAGCCCCGCGGGGGGACGCACAGATACGCAGTATTTT; cdr3_aa: CASSPAGGRTDTQYF
j_call: TRBJ2-2; v_call: TRBV28; clone_size: -; d_call: -; cdr3_nt: TGTGCCAGCAGGTCAACGGGGTTTAACACCGGGGAGCTGTTTTTT; cdr3_aa: CASRSTGFNTGELFF
j_call: TRBJ2-1; v_call: TRBV5-4; clone_size: once; d_call: -; cdr3_nt: TGTGCCAGCCTACACTCGAACCCCGGGACTCGAAATGAGCAGTTCTTC; cdr3_aa: CASLHSNPGTRNEQFF
j_call: TRBJ2-6; v_call: TRBV28; clone_size: -; d_call: -; cdr3_nt: TGTGCCAGCAGTTTAGCCGGGGCTGGGGCCAACGTCCTGACTTTC; cdr3_aa: CASSLAGAGANVLTF
j_call: TRBJ1-2; v_call: TRBV2; clone_size: -; d_call: -; cdr3_nt: TGTGCCAGCAGGGACAGTTTGGGGGGCTACACCTTC; cdr3_aa: CASRDSLGGYTF
j_call: TRBJ1-5; v_call: TRBV12-3/TRBV12-4; clone_size: once; d_call: TRBD1; cdr3_nt: TGTGCCAGCAGTCCAGGGGGGTTTCAGCCCCAGCATTTT; cdr3_aa: CASSPGGFQPQHF
j_call: TRBJ2-5; v_call: TRBV19; clone_size: -; d_call: -; cdr3_nt: TGTGCCAGTAGTATTAGAGGGCCCGAGACCCAGTACTTC; cdr3_aa: CASSIRGPETQYF
j_call: TRBJ2-1; v_call: TRBV10-2; clone_size: few; d_call: TRBD1; cdr3_nt: TGCGCCAGCAGTGAGGGTGGTACAGGGGGCCATTACAATGAGCAGTTCTTC; cdr3_aa: CASSEGGTGGHYNEQFF
j_call: TRBJ1-1; v_call: TRBV10-2; clone_size: -; d_call: TRBD1; cdr3_nt: TGCGCCAGCAGTCCGGGACAGGGGCGCAGTGAAGCTTTCTTT; cdr3_aa: CASSPGQGRSEAFF